Listed below are T cell receptor beta chains from one sample, sequenced in a study of shared clonotypes between healthy human individuals. The data were produced by immunoSEQ multiplex PCR, yet TCRdb's version contains in-frame clones alone and is incomplete. The sample lists fewer than 1.4 million clones; about four fifths were seen once. Sequenced input: memory CD4+ T cells from PBMCs. These receptors all stem from a young man in good health. Some clones in this sample may be carry-over from other donors' samples. Each CDR3 is given with its conserved first and last residue. The D gene is left open where the match is weak. A clone size is listed for some rows: how often the clone was seen (once, few, many), or a class if it is expanded.

CDR3nt: TGTGCCAGCAGCCGAGGACAGGGAGGGGATCAGCCCCAGCATTTT
CDR3aa: CASSRGQGGDQPQHF
j_gene: TRBJ1-5
abundance: few
v_gene: TRBV9
len: 15
d_gene: TRBD1

CDR3nt: TGTGCCAGCAGCTCGTTCGGACAGGGAAGAACCGGGGAGCTGTTTTTT
CDR3aa: CASSSFGQGRTGELFF
j_gene: TRBJ2-2
abundance: once
v_gene: TRBV7-2
len: 16
d_gene: TRBD1

CDR3nt: TGTGCCAGCAGTTTCGGACAGGTGAACTATGGCTACACCTTC
CDR3aa: CASSFGQVNYGYTF
j_gene: TRBJ1-2
abundance: NA
v_gene: TRBV28
len: 14
d_gene: TRBD1

CDR3nt: TGTGCCAGCAGTGGAACTAGCGGGAGTATCGACGAGCAGTACTTC
CDR3aa: CASSGTSGSIDEQYF
j_gene: TRBJ2-7
abundance: NA
v_gene: TRBV2
len: 15
d_gene: TRBD2

CDR3nt: TGTGCCAGCAGCCGGGACACCGGGGCCAACGTCCTGACTTTC
CDR3aa: CASSRDTGANVLTF
j_gene: TRBJ2-6
abundance: NA
v_gene: TRBV7-2
len: 14
d_gene: NA

CDR3nt: TGCGCCAGCAGTGAGTCAGTCGATGGCTATGGCTACACCTTC
CDR3aa: CASSESVDGYGYTF
j_gene: TRBJ1-2
abundance: NA
v_gene: TRBV10-2
len: 14
d_gene: NA

CDR3nt: TGTGCCACGGGGACAGCTACCTACGAGCAGTACTTC
CDR3aa: CATGTATYEQYF
j_gene: TRBJ2-7
abundance: NA
v_gene: TRBV28
len: 12
d_gene: TRBD1

CDR3nt: TGTGCCAGCAGCTTAGGGACTAGCGGATTCACCGGGGAGCTGTTTTTT
CDR3aa: CASSLGTSGFTGELFF
j_gene: TRBJ2-2
abundance: NA
v_gene: TRBV7-3
len: 16
d_gene: TRBD2

CDR3nt: TGTGCCAGCAGCCGGGACACCATTCTTCAGCCCCAGCATTTT
CDR3aa: CASSRDTILQPQHF
j_gene: TRBJ1-5
abundance: NA
v_gene: TRBV6-6
len: 14
d_gene: NA

CDR3nt: TGTGCCAGCAGCTTAGAGGTGATAGCGGGAGCCTACAATGAGCAGTTCTTC
CDR3aa: CASSLEVIAGAYNEQFF
j_gene: TRBJ2-1
abundance: few
v_gene: TRBV11-2
len: 17
d_gene: TRBD2

CDR3nt: TGTGCCAGCAGTCCAGCACTAGATTTCTACGAGCAGTACTTC
CDR3aa: CASSPALDFYEQYF
j_gene: TRBJ2-7
abundance: NA
v_gene: TRBV6-1
len: 14
d_gene: NA

CDR3nt: TGTGCCAGCAGTTCGCCATGGACAGGGACACATGAGCAGTTCTTC
CDR3aa: CASSSPWTGTHEQFF
j_gene: TRBJ2-1
abundance: NA
v_gene: TRBV28
len: 15
d_gene: TRBD1

CDR3nt: TGTGCCAGCAGCTTGTTCGGGAGGGCCGGGGACGAGCAGTACTTC
CDR3aa: CASSLFGRAGDEQYF
j_gene: TRBJ2-7
abundance: NA
v_gene: TRBV11-3
len: 15
d_gene: TRBD2

CDR3nt: TGTGCCTGGACCCCCCCGGGGGACCTCATCCTGGGAGCTTTCTTT
CDR3aa: CAWTPPGDLILGAFF
j_gene: TRBJ1-1
abundance: NA
v_gene: TRBV30
len: 15
d_gene: NA

CDR3nt: TGTGCCTGGCTCAGGCTTTTAGACACTGAAGCTTTCTTT
CDR3aa: CAWLRLLDTEAFF
j_gene: TRBJ1-1
abundance: many
v_gene: TRBV30
len: 13
d_gene: NA

CDR3nt: TGTGCCAGCAGCTGGGACAGGGGGGTCTATGGCTACACCTTC
CDR3aa: CASSWDRGVYGYTF
j_gene: TRBJ1-2
abundance: NA
v_gene: TRBV5-6
len: 14
d_gene: TRBD1

CDR3nt: TGCGCCAGCAGCTTGGTGGAGGGGCTTGAAAACACCATATATTTT
CDR3aa: CASSLVEGLENTIYF
j_gene: TRBJ1-3
abundance: NA
v_gene: TRBV5-1
len: 15
d_gene: NA

CDR3nt: TGCGCCAGCAGCCGATCAACAGGAGATGGAAACACCATATATTTT
CDR3aa: CASSRSTGDGNTIYF
j_gene: TRBJ1-3
abundance: NA
v_gene: TRBV4-3
len: 15
d_gene: NA

CDR3nt: TGTGCCAGCAGCGCCCAGGGTGGGGGCACTGAAGCTTTCTTT
CDR3aa: CASSAQGGGTEAFF
j_gene: TRBJ1-1
abundance: NA
v_gene: TRBV7-3
len: 14
d_gene: NA

CDR3nt: TGTGCCAGCCTCGACAGGGGGAACCTCGGGGCTTTCTTT
CDR3aa: CASLDRGNLGAFF
j_gene: TRBJ1-1
abundance: NA
v_gene: TRBV6-6
len: 13
d_gene: TRBD1